The source of this T cell receptor (beta chain) is a study of CD8 T cells in Susac syndrome. Isolation of CD8+ and CD4+ T cells was performed negatively, whereas enrichment of TEMRA cells was done by FACS. This clonotype was observed a handful of times. Random hexamers were used to reverse transcribe the RNA input (about 0.5 to 1 ug). TCRdb re-analysed the immunoSEQ multiplex PCR reads in MiXCR, keeping a single row per CDR3 protein. The sample yields around 270,000 distinct CDR3 sequences, roughly 85% seen once. The sample taken for sequencing was CD8+ T cells from PBMCs. This receptor was identified in a human donor with multiple sclerosis.

The CDR3 here is CASSQGLGQGINQPQHF. CDR3 nucleotides: TGCGCCAGCAGCCAAGGTTTGGGACAGGGAATCAATCAGCCCCAGCATTTT. V and J are TRBV4-1 and TRBJ1-5; the match to TRBD1 covers 9 bases. This CDR3 spans 17 amino acids. The V gene's germline CDR1 is MGHRA and CDR2 YSYEKL. Losses at the gene ends were 1 base for V and 3 bases for J; bases not matched to a gene: 7.